This record covers a single T cell receptor beta chain. Original analysis: Reference gene primer amplification gave estimated nucleated cell counts. Measured with immunoSEQ multiplex PCR; TCRdb has only the in-frame clones, and not every one. V and J calls and clone size follow that table, whereas D and trimming were derived from the DNA. Altogether approximately 110,000 clones are present, about 70% being singletons, with the ten largest covering 6%. These data originate in a study of blood T cell repertoires in COVID-19. Germline assignment: CDR1 SGHDN and CDR2 FVKESK. This CDR3 is built from 14 residues. V shed 6 bases and J shed 0 bases, with 12 bases lying between them.

The receptor's source is a man older than 75 with COVID-19, enrolled during active disease. The sample was peripheral blood. This chain uses TRBV14 with TRBJ2-7; D is undetermined. The CDR3 here is CASRPTVSSYEQYF. CDR3 nucleotide sequence: TGTGCCAGCAGGCCGACTGTCAGCTCCTACGAGCAGTACTTC.